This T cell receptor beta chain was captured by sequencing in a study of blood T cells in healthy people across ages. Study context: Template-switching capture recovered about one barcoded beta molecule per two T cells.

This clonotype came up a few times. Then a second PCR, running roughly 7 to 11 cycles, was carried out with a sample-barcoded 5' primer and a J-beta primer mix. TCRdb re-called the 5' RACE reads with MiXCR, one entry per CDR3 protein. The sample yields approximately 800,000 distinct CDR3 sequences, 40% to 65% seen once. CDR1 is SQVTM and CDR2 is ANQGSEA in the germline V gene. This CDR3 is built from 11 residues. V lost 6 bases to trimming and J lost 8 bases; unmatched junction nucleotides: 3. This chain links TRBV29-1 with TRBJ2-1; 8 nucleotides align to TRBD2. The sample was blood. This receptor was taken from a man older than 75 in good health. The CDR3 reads CSVKREYEQFF. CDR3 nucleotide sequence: TGCAGCGTAAAGCGGGAGTATGAGCAGTTCTTC.